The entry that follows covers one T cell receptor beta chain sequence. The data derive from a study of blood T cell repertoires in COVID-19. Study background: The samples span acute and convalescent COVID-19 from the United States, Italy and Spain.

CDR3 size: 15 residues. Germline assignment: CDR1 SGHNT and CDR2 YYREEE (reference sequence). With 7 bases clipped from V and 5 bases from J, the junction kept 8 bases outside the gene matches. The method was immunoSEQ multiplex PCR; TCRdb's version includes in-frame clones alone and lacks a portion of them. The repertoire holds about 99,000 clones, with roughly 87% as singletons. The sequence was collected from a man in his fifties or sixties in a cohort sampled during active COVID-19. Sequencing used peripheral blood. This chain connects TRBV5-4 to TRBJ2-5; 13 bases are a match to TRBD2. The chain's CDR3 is CASRTSGGALETQYF. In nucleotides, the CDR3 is TGTGCCAGCCGCACTAGCGGGGGGGCTCTGGAGACCCAGTACTTC.